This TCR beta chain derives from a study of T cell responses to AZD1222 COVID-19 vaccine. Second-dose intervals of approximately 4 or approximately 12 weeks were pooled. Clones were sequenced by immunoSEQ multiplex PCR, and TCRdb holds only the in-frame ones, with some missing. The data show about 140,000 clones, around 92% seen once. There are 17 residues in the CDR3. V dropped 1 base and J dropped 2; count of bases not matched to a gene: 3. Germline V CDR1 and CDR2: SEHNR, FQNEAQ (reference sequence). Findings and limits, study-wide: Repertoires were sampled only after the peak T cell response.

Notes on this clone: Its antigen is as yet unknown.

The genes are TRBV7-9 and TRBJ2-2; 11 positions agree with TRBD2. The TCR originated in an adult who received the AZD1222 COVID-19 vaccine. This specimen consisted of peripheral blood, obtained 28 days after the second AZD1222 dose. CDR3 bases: TGTGCCAGCAGCTTAGACCTAGCGGGAGGCAACACCGGGGAGCTGTTTTTT. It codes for CASSLDLAGGNTGELFF.